This T cell receptor (beta chain) appears in the sequencing data of a study of shared clonotypes between healthy human individuals. Study-wide results and limits: Clonotype sharing among donors was expected to depend on sequencing depth. The genetic and exposure-history diversity represented was limited by few donors.

Generated by immunoSEQ multiplex PCR, the TCRdb table keeps only in-frame clones and is missing some. This table has 2 million to 2.5 million clones, 93% appearing once. This clone was seen only once. Antigen unknown. The material sequenced was naive CD4+ T cells from PBMCs. Subset defined: CD45RA+ positively selected. The TCR originated in a man between 18 and 35 years old in good health. Some clones in this sample may be carry-over from other donors' samples.

CDR3 loop: CASQDWNQETQYF. The CDR3 DNA follows: TGTGCCAGCCAGGACTGGAACCAAGAGACCCAGTACTTC. The gene calls are TRBV11-2 and TRBJ2-5, with D perhaps matching TRBD2 (5 bases). The V gene lost 8 bases and the J gene lost 0 bases, with 10 bases spanning the gap. Germline CDR1 is SGHAT and CDR2 is FQNNGV. The CDR3 contains 13 residues.